Listed below are T cell receptor beta chains from one sample, sequenced in a study of CD8 T cells in ankylosing spondylitis. TCRdb used MiXCR to reprocess the 5' RACE reads, holding one entry per CDR3 protein. The data hold roughly 370,000 distinct CDR3 sequences, with more than 20% observed a single time. Sequenced input: blood, either unsorted or a sorted T cell fraction (not recorded which). Receptors originate from a male donor with ankylosing spondylitis. CDR3s include the opening cysteine and the closing phenylalanine or tryptophan. A D gene is named only where the DNA matches it firmly. Expanded clones are given a class, and other clones once, few, many or no size at all.

NA NA TRBJ2-1 TRBV20-1 13 CRTRRAAYNEQFF TGCAGGACAAGGAGGGCGGCCTACAATGAGCAGTTCTTC
TRBD1 NA TRBJ1-6 TRBV5-1 16 CASSYYGQARDSPLHF TGCGCCAGCAGCTACTATGGACAGGCTCGGGATTCACCCCTCCACTTT
NA many TRBJ2-1 TRBV29-1 12 CSAGGRYNEQFF TGCAGCGCTGGGGGCAGATACAATGAGCAGTTCTTC
TRBD2 few TRBJ2-7 TRBV5-1 15 CASSFLAAESYEQYF TGCGCCAGCAGCTTTCTAGCGGCCGAGTCCTACGAGCAGTACTTC
TRBD1 few TRBJ2-5 TRBV28 15 CASSQGTGNVETQYF TGTGCCAGCAGTCAGGGGACAGGGAATGTCGAGACCCAGTACTTC
TRBD2 many TRBJ2-7 TRBV20-1 13 CSGSGLAGLEQYF TGCAGTGGTTCGGGACTAGCGGGACTCGAGCAGTACTTC
TRBD2 NA TRBJ2-4 TRBV6-1 15 CASRTGGGARNIQYF TGTGCCAGCAGAACGGGGGGGGGCGCGAGAAACATTCAGTACTTC
TRBD1 NA TRBJ2-7 TRBV6-2/TRBV6-3 14 CASRSGQGRYEQYF TGTGCCAGCAGATCGGGACAGGGTCGCTACGAGCAGTACTTC
TRBD2 many TRBJ2-1 TRBV3-1 12 CASSPSSGEQFF TGTGCCAGCAGCCCCTCTAGCGGCGAGCAGTTCTTC
TRBD2 NA TRBJ2-1 TRBV28 17 CASSLGPGTSGMGEQFF TGTGCCAGCAGTTTAGGGCCTGGGACTAGCGGGATGGGGGAGCAGTTCTTC